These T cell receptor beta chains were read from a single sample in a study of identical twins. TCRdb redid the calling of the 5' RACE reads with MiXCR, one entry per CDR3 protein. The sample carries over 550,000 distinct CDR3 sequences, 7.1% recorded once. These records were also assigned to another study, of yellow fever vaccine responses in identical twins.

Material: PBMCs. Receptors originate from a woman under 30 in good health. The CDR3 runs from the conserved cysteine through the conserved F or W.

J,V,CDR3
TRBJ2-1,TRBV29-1,CSEGGSSYNEQFF
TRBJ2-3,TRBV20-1,CSASLRQGGTDTQYF
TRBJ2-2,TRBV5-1,CASREDGGNTGELFF
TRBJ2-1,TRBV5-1,CASSLAGLAQSYNEQFF
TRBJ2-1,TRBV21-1,CASSKVGDRIRYEQFF
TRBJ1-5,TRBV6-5,CASSNTDRGSNQPQHF
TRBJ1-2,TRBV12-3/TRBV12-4,CASSLAPSGYTF
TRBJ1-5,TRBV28,CASSGTEVSNQPQHF
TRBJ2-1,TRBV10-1,CASSESFDSSSYNEQFF
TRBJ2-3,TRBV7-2,CASSNRTSGSTDTQYF
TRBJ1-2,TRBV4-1,CASSQDRQGAHIYYGYTF
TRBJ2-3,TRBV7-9,CAGSLQVPDTQYF
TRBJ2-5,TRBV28,CASSLTSGEVSETQYF
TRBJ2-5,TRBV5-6,CASSPAGKDLRETQYF
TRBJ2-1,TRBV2,CASSVRGTYNEQFF
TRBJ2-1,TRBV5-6,CASSLGGPNNEQFF
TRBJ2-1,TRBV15,CATSRGRTFSYNEQFF
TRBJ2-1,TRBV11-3,CASSLGRALYNEQFF
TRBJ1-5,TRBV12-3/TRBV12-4,CASMPERNQPQHF
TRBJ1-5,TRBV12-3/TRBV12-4,CASSYGNQPQHF
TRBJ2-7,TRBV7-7,CASSLVGSHEQYF
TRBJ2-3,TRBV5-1,CASSLVAGVPTDTQYF
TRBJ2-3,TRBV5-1,CASIGQGLGSRTDTQYF
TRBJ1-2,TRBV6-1,CATTDLSLTNYGYTF
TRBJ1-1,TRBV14,CASSPPGTLWSTEAFF
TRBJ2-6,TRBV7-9,CASSLGGNVLTF
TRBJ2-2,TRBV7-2,CASSPGLPVGTGELFF
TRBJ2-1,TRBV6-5,CASSFTSGRGNEQFF
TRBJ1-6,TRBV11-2,CASSFAGRWSPLHF
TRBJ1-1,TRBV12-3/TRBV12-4,CASSLWPEKNTEAFF
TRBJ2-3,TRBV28,CASRPHKTLSTDTQYF
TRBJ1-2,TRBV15,CATSRGRGTNLDYGYTF
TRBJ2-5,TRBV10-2,CASTRDSQETQYF
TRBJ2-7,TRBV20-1,CSAPDGYEQYF
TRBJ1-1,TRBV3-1,CASSQDLGRVGTEAFF